A selection of T cell receptor beta chains follows, all from one sample in a study of persistence of HIV-infected CD4 T cells. Their cognate antigens are unknown. TCRdb's table, derived via immunoSEQ multiplex PCR, lists solely in-frame clones and lacks some. The table includes tens of thousands of clones, over 80% detected once. Sequenced material: CD4+ T cells sorted from PBMCs after approximately 19-hour stimulation, taken from a patient who received antiretroviral therapy. The origin of the receptors is an adult woman with HIV who was CMV-seropositive. The CDR3 runs from the conserved cysteine through the conserved F or W. The D gene is left open where the match is weak. Clone size is stated in some rows and not others, as once, few, many or a class when expanded.

TRBV12-3/TRBV12-4	TRBJ1-1	-	-	CASSIGGSGEAFF	TGTGCCAGCAGTATCGGCGGGTCGGGTGAAGCTTTCTTT
TRBV28	TRBJ1-5	-	TRBD1	CASSRGQHQPQHF	TGTGCCAGCAGTCGGGGACAGCACCAGCCCCAGCATTTT
TRBV19	TRBJ1-2	once	-	CASSLAVGYGYTF	TGTGCCAGTAGTCTGGCCGTGGGGTATGGCTACACCTTC
TRBV6-6	TRBJ1-1	-	TRBD1	CASLPGGSRPHREAFF	TGTGCCAGCCTCCCAGGGGGTTCTCGGCCCCACAGAGAAGCTTTCTTT
TRBV5-1	TRBJ2-7	-	-	CASSLGGDSYEQYF	TGCGCCAGCAGCTTGGGGGGGGACTCCTACGAGCAGTACTTC
TRBV7-9	TRBJ1-2	-	TRBD1	CASSSGQVYGYTF	TGTGCCAGCAGCTCCGGACAGGTCTATGGCTACACCTTC
TRBV2	TRBJ2-3	-	-	CASSQVRRADTQYF	TGTGCCAGCAGCCAAGTGAGGAGGGCAGATACGCAGTATTTT
TRBV2	TRBJ2-4	-	TRBD2	CASSASGRQIAKNIQYF	TGTGCCAGCAGTGCTAGCGGGCGTCAGATAGCCAAAAACATTCAGTACTTC
TRBV5-1	TRBJ2-3	-	-	CASSQAGDTQYF	TGCGCCAGCAGCCAAGCGGGAGATACGCAGTATTTT
TRBV28	TRBJ1-6	-	TRBD1	CASRPGQARSPLHF	TGTGCCAGCAGACCCGGACAGGCGCGCTCACCCCTCCACTTT
TRBV9	TRBJ1-1	-	-	CASSGGSREGTEAFF	TGTGCCAGCAGCGGAGGGTCAAGGGAGGGCACTGAAGCTTTCTTT
TRBV19	TRBJ1-5	-	-	CASTSGHSLSYSNQPQHF	TGTGCCAGTACCTCGGGGCACAGTCTGTCTTATAGCAATCAGCCCCAGCATTTT
TRBV27	TRBJ1-2	-	-	CATRDSNTNYGYTF	TGTGCCACCCGCGACAGCAACACAAACTATGGCTACACCTTC
TRBV19	TRBJ2-7	-	TRBD1	CASRRDRVAYEQYF	TGTGCCAGTAGGCGGGACAGGGTCGCCTACGAGCAGTACTTC
TRBV7-9	TRBJ1-1	-	TRBD1	CASSLTGGAGTEAFF	TGTGCCAGCAGCTTGACAGGGGGCGCGGGCACTGAAGCTTTCTTT
TRBV3-1/TRBV3-2	TRBJ1-2	medium-sized	TRBD1	CASSPTSTGQNGYTF	TGTGCCAGCAGCCCCACGTCGACAGGGCAGAATGGCTACACCTTC
TRBV28	TRBJ2-1	-	TRBD1	CASSIPGQGRNEQFF	TGTGCCAGCAGTATTCCGGGACAGGGGCGCAATGAGCAGTTCTTC
TRBV29-1	TRBJ2-5	few	-	CSVDAPSRQETQYF	TGCAGCGTTGATGCGCCCTCCAGACAAGAGACCCAGTACTTC
TRBV7-9	TRBJ1-6	-	-	CASTLAGGSPLHF	TGTGCCAGCACCCTGGCGGGGGGTTCACCCCTCCACTTT
TRBV5-4	TRBJ1-4	-	TRBD1	CASSLGQGGTNEKLFF	TGTGCCAGCAGCCTTGGACAGGGGGGAACTAATGAAAAACTGTTTTTT
TRBV6-1	TRBJ1-2	-	-	CASSEALLGGNYGYTF	TGTGCCAGCAGTGAAGCGCTTCTGGGAGGAAACTATGGCTACACCTTC
TRBV2	TRBJ2-1	-	-	CASSLQRTWDNEQFF	TGTGCCAGCAGTTTGCAGCGTACTTGGGACAATGAGCAGTTCTTC
TRBV6-5	TRBJ1-5	-	-	CASTAGGASGQPQHF	TGTGCCAGCACCGCAGGAGGGGCGAGTGGTCAGCCCCAGCATTTT
TRBV7-2	TRBJ2-1	-	-	CASSIRAPGDEQFF	TGTGCCAGCAGCATTAGGGCCCCCGGGGATGAGCAGTTCTTC
TRBV12-3/TRBV12-4	TRBJ2-5	-	-	CASSRDTEVTQYF	TGTGCCAGCAGTCGGGACACGGAAGTGACCCAGTACTTC
TRBV29-1	TRBJ2-3	-	-	CSPRLKTGTHVLAQAHSRF	-
TRBV7-9	TRBJ2-5	-	TRBD2	CASTKTSGSRSETQYF	TGTGCCAGCACGAAGACTAGCGGGTCGCGGTCAGAGACCCAGTACTTC
TRBV14	TRBJ2-2	-	-	CASSQALGRAGELFF	TGTGCCAGCAGCCAAGCCCTTGGAAGGGCCGGGGAGCTGTTTTTT
TRBV15	TRBJ1-1	-	-	CATSRSLGKGAFF	TGTGCCACCAGCAGATCTCTGGGAAAGGGAGCTTTCTTT
TRBV7-9	TRBJ1-2	-	-	CASSSSGGQDGYTF	TGTGCCAGCAGCTCCTCCGGGGGCCAGGATGGCTACACCTTC
TRBV5-6	TRBJ2-3	-	-	CASSSWGAQGRTDTQYF	TGTGCCAGCAGCTCTTGGGGGGCACAGGGGAGGACAGATACGCAGTATTTT
TRBV5-1	TRBJ2-1	-	-	CASSPSSGDYNEQFF	TGCGCCAGCAGTCCGTCGTCGGGGGACTACAATGAGCAGTTCTTC
TRBV10-3	TRBJ1-2	once	-	CAISETREDGYTF	TGTGCCATCAGTGAGACGCGGGAGGATGGCTACACCTTC
TRBV6-5	TRBJ1-1	-	TRBD1	CASSGQGGAEAFF	TGTGCCAGCAGCGGACAGGGAGGCGCTGAAGCTTTCTTT
TRBV7-2	TRBJ1-2	-	-	CASSLSQTYYGYTF	TGTGCCAGCAGCTTAAGCCAGACCTATTATGGCTACACCTTC
TRBV10-3	TRBJ2-1	once	TRBD2	CAIRLAGGLNEQFF	TGTGCCATCAGGCTAGCGGGAGGCCTAAATGAGCAGTTCTTC
TRBV18	TRBJ1-5	-	-	CASSPVGGDSNQPQHF	TGTGCCAGCTCACCAGTGGGGGGGGATAGCAATCAGCCCCAGCATTTT
TRBV9	TRBJ2-3	few	-	CASSVSGGYIDTQYF	TGTGCCAGCAGCGTATCTGGGGGTTACATAGATACGCAGTATTTT
TRBV18	TRBJ2-4	-	-	CASSPPSLAKNIQYF	TGTGCCAGCTCACCACCCTCCCTAGCCAAAAACATTCAGTACTTC
TRBV5-8	TRBJ1-2	once	TRBD1	CASSLVGTGSYGYTF	TGTGCCAGCAGCTTGGTCGGGACAGGATCCTATGGCTACACCTTC
TRBV28	TRBJ1-3	-	TRBD1	CASSLWGQVAGNTIYF	TGTGCCAGCAGTTTATGGGGACAGGTAGCTGGAAACACCATATATTTT
TRBV7-2	TRBJ2-7	few	-	CASSLAGHLGEQYF	TGTGCCAGCAGCTTAGCTGGACACCTGGGCGAGCAGTACTTC
TRBV5-4	TRBJ1-2	-	TRBD1	CASSGTGRTGGYTF	TGTGCCAGCAGCGGGACAGGACGAACGGGAGGCTACACCTTC
TRBV12-5	TRBJ2-7	-	TRBD2	CASGLGAGRDEQYF	TGTGCTAGTGGTTTGGGTGCGGGGAGGGACGAGCAGTACTTC
TRBV7-3	TRBJ1-6	-	-	CASSLTGHGGSPLHF	TGTGCCAGCAGCCTCACGGGACACGGGGGTTCACCCCTCCACTTT
TRBV28	TRBJ1-1	once	TRBD1	CASSLSGGANTEAFF	TGTGCCAGCAGTTTATCAGGGGGCGCGAACACTGAAGCTTTCTTT
TRBV28	TRBJ2-1	-	TRBD2	CASSFRGRALFF	TGTGCCAGCAGTTTTCGGGGGAGGGCCTTGTTCTTC
TRBV7-2	TRBJ2-2	few	-	CASSGTGTNTGELFF	TGTGCCAGCAGCGGTACAGGAACGAACACCGGGGAGCTGTTTTTT
TRBV19	TRBJ1-4	-	TRBD1	CATTSRAGQGNEKLFF	TGTGCCACCACGTCCCGAGCGGGACAGGGTAATGAAAAACTGTTTTTT
TRBV7-2	TRBJ1-1	-	-	CASSYLVRRATEAFF	TGTGCCAGCAGCTATCTGGTCCGCCGTGCCACTGAAGCTTTCTTT
TRBV20-1	TRBJ2-3	-	-	CSASAKGGTSTDTQYF	TGCAGTGCTAGTGCAAAAGGCGGGACAAGCACAGATACGCAGTATTTT
TRBV4-1	TRBJ2-7	-	-	CASSQGGLGGYEQYF	TGCGCCAGCAGCCAAGGGGGATTGGGGGGCTACGAGCAGTACTTC
TRBV6-5	TRBJ1-2	-	-	CASRTPKDYGYTF	TGTGCCAGCAGGACCCCGAAGGACTATGGCTACACCTTC
TRBV4-1	TRBJ2-4	-	TRBD2	CASSRSPTSGAGDNIQYF	TGCGCCAGCAGCCGCTCCCCGACTAGCGGGGCGGGGGATAACATTCAGTACTTC
TRBV2	TRBJ1-3	-	-	CASSEGGVTGNTIYF	TGTGCCAGCAGTGAGGGGGGGGTGACTGGAAACACCATATATTTT